This passage covers 17 T cell receptor beta chains from one sample sequenced in a study of T cells in tuberculosis. As for time point: new active TB diagnosis, blood taken before or within 7 days of starting treatment. Produced via immunoSEQ multiplex PCR; TCRdb's table is partial and in-frame only. Counted here are about 40,000 clones, approximately 94% occurring once; the ten biggest clones make up around 4.2%. The sample here was PBMCs, taken at tuberculosis diagnosis. These receptors were collected from an adult with tuberculosis.

The chain recombines TRBV28 with TRBJ2-2; tentatively, D is TRBD1 (6 bases). The germline gives CDR1 MDHEN, CDR2 SYDVKM. The CDR3 runs to 13 residues. Between the trimmed V and J ends, which lost 6 bases and 1 base, there was a span of 6 bases. The CDR3, as DNA: TGTGCCAGCAGGGGACAGAACACCGGGGAGCTGTTTTTT. Translated, it gives CASRGQNTGELFF. The full variable domain, rest sourced from reference TRBV28 and TRBJ2-2, is DVKVTQSSRYLVKRTGEKVFLECVQDMDHENMFWYRQDPGLGLRLIYFSYDVKMKEKGDIPEGYSVSREKKERFSLILESASTNQTSMYLCASRGQNTGELFFGEGSRLTVL.

This sequence joins TRBV29-1 and TRBJ1-2; D uncertain. This CDR3 has 13 amino acids. Germline values: CDR1 SQVTM, CDR2 ANQGSEA. V lost 6 bases, J lost 0 bases, and 11 bases lay in between. The CDR3 DNA reads TGCAGCGTGGTCGACAAGACTAACTATGGCTACACCTTC. It yields the protein CSVVDKTNYGYTF.

The rearrangement links TRBV6-5 to TRBJ2-7, with 7 positions matching TRBD1. The CDR3 totals 13 residues. Germline-derived CDR1 and CDR2 are MNHEY and SVGAGI. V lost 6 bases and J lost 0; bases outside the gene matches: 2. The CDR3 DNA follows: TGTGCCAGCAGGAGGGGGCACTCCTACGAGCAGTACTTC. Amino acids: CASRRGHSYEQYF.

V and J are TRBV27 and TRBJ1-4; possibly TRBD1 for D (5 bases). Trimming cost V 4 bases and J 1 base, with 7 bases left between them. Germline V CDR1 and CDR2: MNHEY, SMNVEV (reference sequence). The length of the CDR3 is 14 residues. CDR3 loop: CASSSGLTNEKLFF. CDR3 DNA: TGTGCCAGCAGTTCAGGGTTAACTAATGAAAAACTGTTTTTT.

This chain uses TRBV30 with TRBJ2-7; TRBD2 agrees at 8 bases. This CDR3 comprises 13 residues. Germline trimming cut 8 bases from V and 0 bases from J; bases unmatched to any gene: 6. The germline V gene has CDR1 GTSNPN and CDR2 SVGIG (reference sequence). The CDR3 DNA follows: TGTGCCCTCACGAGCGGGGGCTCCTACGAGCAGTACTTC. Protein product: CALTSGGSYEQYF.

This chain links TRBV5-4 with TRBJ2-7; 8 bases agree with TRBD1. Trimming cost V 3 bases and J 3 bases; bases outside gene matches: 5. This CDR3 spans 14 amino acids. Looked up from germline, CDR1 is SGHNT and CDR2 is YYREEE (reference sequence). CDR3 amino acids: CASSSTGTGYEQYF. The CDR3 DNA is TGTGCCAGCAGCTCGACAGGGACAGGCTACGAGCAGTACTTC.

The V call is TRBV7-3, the J call TRBJ1-1; weak D call: TRBD1 (5 bases). Germline CDR1 is SGHTA and CDR2 is FQGTGA. V lost 1 base and J lost 4, with 16 bases in between. The CDR3 covers 16 residues. CDR3 protein: CASSLIGAGKGTEAFF. The CDR3 nucleotides read TGTGCCAGCAGCTTAATTGGGGCCGGTAAGGGCACTGAAGCTTTCTTT.

This clone came up a few times. The chain links TRBV28 to TRBJ1-2; D gene ambiguous. Germline CDR1 MDHEN, CDR2 SYDVKM. Between the trimmed V and J ends, which lost 5 bases and 0 bases, there was a span of 7 bases. This CDR3 is built from 13 residues. Written as DNA, the CDR3 is TGTGCCAGCAGTCCCCTAGCTAACTATGGCTACACCTTC. This encodes CASSPLANYGYTF.

This chain links TRBV10-3 with TRBJ2-5; TRBD2 might be the D (5 bases). The germline V gene encodes CDR1 ENHRY and CDR2 SYGVKD. This CDR3 is 13 amino acids long. V lost 10 bases and J lost 5, with 17 bases in between. The CDR3 coding sequence is TGTGCCACCCATCCGGCAGGCGGGGAGACCCAGTACTTC. Amino acid sequence: CATHPAGGETQYF.

The chain recombines TRBV10-3 with TRBJ1-1; D possibly corresponds to TRBD1 (5 bases). The germline CDR1 and CDR2 sequences are ENHRY and SYGVKD. The V end lost 0 bases, the J end lost 7 bases, and 15 bases lay between the germline ends. The CDR3 loop spans 15 amino acids. CDR3 in DNA: TGTGCCATCAGTGAGTCGGTCCGCAGGGAGGATGAAGCTTTCTTT. The encoded protein is CAISESVRREDEAFF.

This clone was counted once. This rearrangement joins TRBV2 to TRBJ1-4; D remains unclear. Germline V CDR1 and CDR2: SNHLY, FYNNEI. V was clipped by 6 bases and J by 3 bases, with 14 bases between them. The CDR3 extends over 15 amino acids. Here the CDR3 DNA reads TGTGCCAGCAGGGTAGCGGCGGTCCCTAATGAAAAACTGTTTTTT. Translated: CASRVAAVPNEKLFF.

The chain combines TRBV7-2 with TRBJ1-5; D not resolved. Looked up from germline, CDR1 is SGHTA and CDR2 is FQGNSA. CDR3 length equals 15 residues. V was shortened by 1 base and J by 2 bases, with 9 bases between the two germline ends. The CDR3 here is CASSLGRAGNQPQHF. The DNA for the CDR3 is TGTGCCAGCAGCTTAGGGAGGGCTGGCAATCAGCCCCAGCATTTT.

The genes are TRBV9 and TRBJ2-7, with a weak D call TRBD1 (6 bases). Trimming stripped 0 bases from V and 2 bases from J, with 12 bases between. The CDR3 length is 15 residues. CDR1 is SGDLS, CDR2 YYNGEE, per germline. The DNA of the CDR3 is TGTGCCAGCAGCGTAGATGGCAGGGGACCCTACGAGCAGTACTTC. Protein: CASSVDGRGPYEQYF.

The rearrangement links TRBV2 to TRBJ2-7; 7 bases are a match to TRBD1. V shed 3 bases, J shed 7 bases, and the junction held 6 bases outside the gene matches. Germline CDR1 is SNHLY and CDR2 is FYNNEI. This CDR3 is built from 13 residues. CDR3 sequence reads: CASSETGFGEQYF. In DNA form, the CDR3 reads TGTGCCAGCAGTGAGACAGGGTTCGGGGAGCAGTACTTC. Supplemented by reference TRBV2 and TRBJ2-7, the full variable domain reads EPEVTQTPSHQVTQMGQEVILRCVPISNHLYFYWYRQILGQKVEFLVSFYNNEISEKSEIFDDQFSVERPDGSNFTLKIRSTKLEDSAMYFCASSETGFGEQYFGPGTRLTVT.

This rearrangement joins TRBV27 to TRBJ1-6, with D possibly matching TRBD1 (6 bases). The CDR3 length is 17 residues. Germline V gene lookup returns CDR1 MNHEY and CDR2 SMNVEV (reference sequence). V gave up 5 bases and J gave up 6 bases, with 20 bases separating them. Here the CDR3 reads CASSKRQGGGFNSPLHF. CDR3 bases: TGTGCCAGCAGTAAGAGGCAGGGAGGGGGGTTTAATTCACCCCTCCACTTT.

CDR3 DNA: TGTGCCAGTAGTGCGGCAGTTAATAATTCACCCCTCCACTTT. It codes for CASSAAVNNSPLHF. The V gene is TRBV19, the J gene TRBJ1-6; D uncertain. The CDR3 consists of 14 residues. Germline loops: CDR1 LNHDA, CDR2 SQIVND (reference sequence). Trimming removed 5 bases from V and 5 bases from J, with 10 bases in between.

The chain is built from TRBV4-3 and TRBJ2-5; 11 positions agree with TRBD1. Germline V gene lookup returns CDR1 LGHNA and CDR2 YSLEER. V lost 5 bases and J lost 4; bases outside the gene matches: 9. The length of the CDR3 is 16 residues. The CDR3 here is CASSIEGTGGRETQYF. Written as DNA, the CDR3 is TGCGCCAGCAGCATAGAGGGGACAGGGGGTCGAGAGACCCAGTACTTC.